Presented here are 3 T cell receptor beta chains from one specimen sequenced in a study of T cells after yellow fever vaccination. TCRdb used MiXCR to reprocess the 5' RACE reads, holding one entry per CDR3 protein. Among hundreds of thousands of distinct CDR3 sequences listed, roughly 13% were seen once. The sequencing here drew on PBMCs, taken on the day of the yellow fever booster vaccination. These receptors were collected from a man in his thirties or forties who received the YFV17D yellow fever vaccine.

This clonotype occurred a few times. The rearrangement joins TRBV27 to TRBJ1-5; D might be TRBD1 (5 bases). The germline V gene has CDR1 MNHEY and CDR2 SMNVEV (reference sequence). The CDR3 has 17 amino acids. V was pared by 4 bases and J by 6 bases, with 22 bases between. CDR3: CASSSGRGGSLVQPQHF. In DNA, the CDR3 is TGTGCCAGCAGTTCGGGACGGGGCGGGTCCCTCGTTCAGCCCCAGCATTTT.

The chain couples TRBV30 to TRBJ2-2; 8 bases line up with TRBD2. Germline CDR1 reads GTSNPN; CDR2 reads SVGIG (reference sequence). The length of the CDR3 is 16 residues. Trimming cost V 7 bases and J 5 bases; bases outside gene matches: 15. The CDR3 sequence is CAYGPKRGPGTGELFF. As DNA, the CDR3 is TGTGCCTATGGCCCAAAGCGGGGGCCCGGAACCGGGGAGCTGTTTTTT. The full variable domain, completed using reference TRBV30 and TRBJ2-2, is SQTIHQWPATLVQPVGSPLSLECTVEGTSNPNLYWYRQAAGRGLQLLFYSVGIGQISSEVPQNLSASRPQDRQFILSSKKLLLSDSGFYLCAYGPKRGPGTGELFFGEGSRLTVL.

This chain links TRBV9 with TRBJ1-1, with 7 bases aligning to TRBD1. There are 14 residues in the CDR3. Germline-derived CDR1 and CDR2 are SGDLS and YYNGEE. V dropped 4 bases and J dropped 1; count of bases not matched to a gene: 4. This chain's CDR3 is CASSPYRGNTEAFF. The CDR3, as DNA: TGTGCCAGCAGCCCGTACAGGGGGAACACTGAAGCTTTCTTT.